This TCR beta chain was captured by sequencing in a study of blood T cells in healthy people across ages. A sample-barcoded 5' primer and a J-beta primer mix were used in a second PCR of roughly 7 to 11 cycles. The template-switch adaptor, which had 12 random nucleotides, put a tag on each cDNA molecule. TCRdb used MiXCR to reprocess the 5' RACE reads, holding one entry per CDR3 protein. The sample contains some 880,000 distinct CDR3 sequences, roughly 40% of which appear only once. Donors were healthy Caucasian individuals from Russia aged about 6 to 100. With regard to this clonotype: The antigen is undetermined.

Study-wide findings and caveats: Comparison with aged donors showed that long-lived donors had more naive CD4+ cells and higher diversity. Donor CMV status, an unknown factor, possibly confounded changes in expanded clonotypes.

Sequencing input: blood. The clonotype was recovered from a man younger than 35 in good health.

CDR3: CASQMRQYGTDTQYF. The CDR3 bases are TGTGCCAGCCAAATGCGACAATATGGCACAGATACGCAGTATTTT. The rearrangement links TRBV28 to TRBJ2-3; D uncertain. The CDR3 is 15 residues long. V was cut by 8 bases and J by 1 base, with 16 bases left in between. Germline CDR1 and CDR2: MDHEN and SYDVKM.